Presented here are 28 T cell receptor beta chains from one specimen sequenced in a study of cytomegalovirus exposure and HLA in healthy donors (dated by TCRdb to 2015 to 2018). The library was built by means of the immunoSEQ multiplex PCR assay. A mixture of 60 forward primers for TCR Vbeta segments and 13 reverse primers for TCR Jbeta segments was used in the multiplex PCR. TCRdb stores this immuneACCESS table with in-frame sequences only. Part of the clones is absent; in the studies checked, under half of the shortfall reflects unresolved V genes, and no reason is known for the rest. Counted in this sample were over 100,000 clones; around 77% of them appeared once. Under 6% of the sample is held by the ten biggest clonotypes. Material for sequencing was PBMCs. These receptors were collected from a man younger than 40 in good health and CMV-seronegative.

V usage is TRBV7-9 and J usage is TRBJ1-4, with TRBD1 matching 7 bases. The germline CDR1 and CDR2 sequences are SEHNR and FQNEAQ (reference sequence). CDR3 size: 15 residues. Unmatched junction bases numbered 10, after V lost 5 bases and J lost 7 bases. The CDR3 region is CASSEGVGGGEKLFF. The CDR3 bases are TGTGCCAGCAGCGAAGGGGTAGGGGGCGGTGAAAAACTGTTTTTT.

V is TRBV18 and J is TRBJ2-7, with D possibly being TRBD1 (5 bases). The CDR3 runs to 15 residues. Per the germline V gene, CDR1 is KGHSH and CDR2 is LQKENI. V dropped 2 bases and J dropped 1 base, with 12 bases sitting between them. CDR3 coding DNA: TGTGCCAGCTCACCAGCAGGGAAACATTCCTACGAGCAGTACTTC. This gives the protein CASSPAGKHSYEQYF.

Details on this clone: Other nucleotide sequences from this sample produce the same CDR3. V gene TRBV7-9 combines with J gene TRBJ2-1; D remains unclear. Looked up from germline, CDR1 is SEHNR and CDR2 is FQNEAQ (reference sequence). Trimming pared 7 bases from V and 6 bases from J, leaving 10 bases between. The CDR3 length is 12 residues. CDR3 residues: CASISSSNEQFF. CDR3 nucleotide sequence: TGTGCCAGCATCTCATCCAGCAATGAGCAGTTCTTC.

This clone occurred once. The chain is built from TRBV2 and TRBJ1-2; weak D call: TRBD1 (6 bases). The CDR3 is made up of 14 amino acids. V was cut by 5 bases and J by 4 bases, with 14 bases left in between. Germline-derived CDR1 and CDR2 are SNHLY and FYNNEI. As DNA, the CDR3 is TGTGCCAGCAGTCGACAGGTCGGGGTCTATGGCTACACCTTC. Translating it yields CASSRQVGVYGYTF.

This clone has a single count. The chain has TRBV27 and TRBJ1-2; tentative D call: TRBD1 (6 bases). The CDR3 is 14 residues long. From germline, CDR1 is MNHEY and CDR2 SMNVEV (reference sequence). V gave up 5 bases and J gave up 8 bases, with 18 bases separating them. In DNA, the CDR3 is TGTGCCAGCAGTCCCTCCACAGGGAAGAAGGGCTACACCTTC. Amino acids: CASSPSTGKKGYTF.

By share, this clone ranks as large. This sequence joins TRBV10-3 and TRBJ1-3; D is perhaps TRBD1 (5 bases). This CDR3 region has 13 residues. Between the trimmed V and J ends, which lost 6 bases and 2 bases, there was a span of 8 bases. Looked up from germline, CDR1 is ENHRY and CDR2 is SYGVKD. The CDR3 sequence is CAISREAGNTIYF. DNA of the CDR3: TGTGCCATCAGCAGGGAGGCTGGAAACACCATATATTTT.

The genes are TRBV6-1 and TRBJ1-5; the match to TRBD1 covers 9 bases. CDR3 length: 15 amino acids. The germline gives CDR1 MNHNS, CDR2 SASEGT. The J segment lost 6 bases and the V segment lost 6 bases, leaving 9 bases of the junction unmatched. CDR3 DNA sequence: TGTGCCAGCAGGTCCACAGGGGGCAAGTTTCAGCCCCAGCATTTT. It translates to CASRSTGGKFQPQHF.

The CDR3 region has the DNA TGTGCCAGCAGTCGGACAGGGGGGTACGAGCAGTACTTC. It encodes CASSRTGGYEQYF. The chain employs TRBV27 and TRBJ2-7; 10 positions agree with TRBD1. CDR3 length: 13 amino acids. From germline, CDR1 is MNHEY and CDR2 SMNVEV (reference sequence). V dropped 5 bases and J dropped 4; count of bases not matched to a gene: 2.

This chain connects TRBV7-6 to TRBJ1-6; D is perhaps TRBD1 (5 bases). V was pared by 5 bases and J by 2 bases, with 10 bases between. CDR3 size: 15 residues. Germline CDR1 SGHVS, CDR2 FNYEAQ. In DNA, the CDR3 is TGTGCCAGCAGCAGAACAGGAACCTATAATTCACCCCTCCACTTT. Translated: CASSRTGTYNSPLHF.

The chain is built from TRBV7-2 and TRBJ2-2; TRBD2 is a possible D gene (6 bases). CDR1 is SGHTA, CDR2 FQGNSA, per germline. The CDR3 extends over 14 amino acids. V dropped 5 bases and J dropped 1 base, with 8 bases sitting between them. The CDR3 DNA reads as TGTGCCAGCAGCCTCGGGGGGAACACCGGGGAGCTGTTTTTT. Translated, it gives CASSLGGNTGELFF.

This sequence joins TRBV19 and TRBJ1-2; TRBD1 aligns across 10 bases. The V gene's germline CDR1 is LNHDA and CDR2 SQIVND (reference sequence). Unmatched junction bases numbered 2, after V lost 2 bases and J lost 2 bases. The CDR3 has 15 residues. CDR3 residues: CASSISGQGNYGYTF. CDR3 coding DNA: TGTGCCAGTAGTATATCGGGACAGGGGAACTATGGCTACACCTTC.

The chain is built from TRBV2 and TRBJ2-3; 9 bases line up with TRBD1. Trimming cost V 4 bases and J 0 bases; bases outside gene matches: 2. The CDR3 is made up of 15 amino acids. From germline, CDR1 is SNHLY and CDR2 FYNNEI. The CDR3 spells CASSGGQGSTDTQYF. The CDR3 nucleotides read TGTGCCAGCAGTGGGGGACAGGGTAGCACAGATACGCAGTATTTT.

This clone has a single count. This chain uses TRBV4-3 with TRBJ2-5; tentatively, D is TRBD2 (5 bases). The CDR3 runs 13 residues. The germline V gene has CDR1 LGHNA and CDR2 YSLEER. With 4 bases removed from V and 3 bases from J, the gap between germline ends came to 9 bases. The CDR3 sequence: CASSPGLEETQYF. The CDR3 DNA is TGCGCCAGCAGCCCCGGACTCGAAGAGACCCAGTACTTC.

The chain uses TRBV6-6 and TRBJ1-2; D gene ambiguous. The germline gives CDR1 MNHNY, CDR2 SVGAGI (reference sequence). The CDR3 has 14 residues. Trimming removed 6 bases from V and 8 bases from J, with 19 bases in between. CDR3 DNA sequence: TGTGCCAGCAGCGCCCAAGTGGCGACTCGAGGCTACACCTTC. This encodes CASSAQVATRGYTF.

The chain couples TRBV7-8 to TRBJ2-5, with 7 bases identical to TRBD1. Germline V lookup: CDR1 SGHVS, CDR2 FQNEAQ. The CDR3 totals 14 residues. V was clipped by 4 bases and J by 5 bases; unmatched bases: 7. CDR3 residues: CASSSKGAMETQYF. CDR3 coding DNA: TGTGCCAGCAGCTCAAAGGGGGCCATGGAGACCCAGTACTTC.

The rearrangement joins TRBV9 to TRBJ2-2; 10 bases line up with TRBD1. Germline V gene sequence: CDR1 SGDLS, CDR2 YYNGEE. V lost 4 bases to trimming and J lost 4 bases; unmatched junction nucleotides: 7. CDR3 size: 16 residues. The DNA of the CDR3 is TGTGCCAGCAGCTCCCCGGGGACAGGGGCCACCGGGGAGCTGTTTTTT. Amino acids: CASSSPGTGATGELFF.

The chain links TRBV7-2 to TRBJ2-5; a weak D match, TRBD2 (5 bases). The V end was cut by 3 bases, the J end by 5 bases, with 16 bases between. The CDR3 sequence is 15 residues long. Germline V gene sequence: CDR1 SGHTA, CDR2 FQGNSA. CDR3 protein: CASSFPGLLVETQYF. In DNA form, the CDR3 reads TGTGCCAGCAGCTTTCCTGGACTCCTTGTCGAGACCCAGTACTTC.

The rearrangement joins TRBV5-1 to TRBJ2-7; 9 bases match TRBD1. Germline values: CDR1 SGHRS, CDR2 YFSETQ. After removal of 4 bases from V and 3 bases from J, the junction contained 8 bases not matched to a gene. This CDR3 is 15 amino acids long. CDR3 sequence reads: CASSPAGTGLYEQYF. As DNA, the CDR3 is TGCGCCAGCAGCCCCGCCGGGACAGGGCTCTACGAGCAGTACTTC.

The V gene is TRBV6-5, the J gene TRBJ1-1; D is uncertain. Trimming stripped 10 bases from V and 4 bases from J, with 10 bases between. The germline V gene encodes CDR1 MNHEY and CDR2 SVGAGI. The CDR3 totals 11 residues. The CDR3: CATQTGTEAFF. For the CDR3, the DNA is TGTGCCACCCAAACCGGCACTGAAGCTTTCTTT.

In this sample, this clone turned up once. This chain connects TRBV7-6 to TRBJ1-2, with 8 bases fitting TRBD1. The CDR3 length is 15 residues. Germline values: CDR1 SGHVS, CDR2 FNYEAQ. V dropped 6 bases and J dropped 1; count of bases not matched to a gene: 7. The CDR3 coding sequence is TGTGCCAGCAGTCAAGGACAGGGTATTAACTATGGCTACACCTTC. Amino acids: CASSQGQGINYGYTF.

This clone has a single count. This sequence joins TRBV19 and TRBJ1-1; maybe TRBD1 (5 bases). CDR3 length equals 13 residues. Germline values: CDR1 LNHDA, CDR2 SQIVND (reference sequence). V lost 7 bases to trimming and J lost 3 bases, with 12 bases between them. The CDR3 region has the DNA TGTGCCAGTAATAGGGGAATCGACACTGAAGCTTTCTTT. Translated: CASNRGIDTEAFF.

V usage is TRBV15 and J usage is TRBJ1-2, with TRBD1 matching 9 bases. CDR1 and CDR2 from the germline V gene are LNHNV and YYDKDF (reference sequence). CDR3 length: 14 amino acids. Trimming at V came to 1 base and at J to 3 bases, leaving 0 bases not matched to a gene. The CDR3 sequence: CATSRGDRDYGYTF. CDR3 DNA sequence: TGTGCCACCAGCAGAGGGGACAGGGACTATGGCTACACCTTC. The variable domain in full, completed from reference TRBV15 and TRBJ1-2, reads DAMVIQNPRYQVTQFGKPVTLSCSQTLNHNVMYWYQQKSSQAPKLLFHYYDKDFNNEADTPDNFQSRRPNTSFCFLDIRSPGLGDTAMYLCATSRGDRDYGYTFGSGTRLTVV.

This chain joins TRBV2 and TRBJ1-5; 9 bases line up with TRBD1. Germline V gene data show CDR1 as SNHLY and CDR2 as FYNNEI. Trimming cost V 6 bases and J 0 bases; bases outside gene matches: 6. There are 16 residues in the CDR3. This CDR3 reads CASRGTGTYSNQPQHF. DNA of the CDR3: TGTGCCAGCAGGGGGACAGGGACATATAGCAATCAGCCCCAGCATTTT.

This chain joins TRBV28 and TRBJ1-6, with D perhaps TRBD1 (5 bases). Germline V gene lookup returns CDR1 MDHEN and CDR2 SYDVKM. V shed 7 bases and J shed 8 bases, with 15 bases lying between them. The CDR3 totals 14 residues. The CDR3 DNA sequence: TGTGCCAGCACCCCACGACAGCTAGATTCACCCCTCCACTTT. It codes for CASTPRQLDSPLHF.

This rearrangement joins TRBV19 to TRBJ2-1, with TRBD2 matching 7 bases. V trimming: 2 bases; J trimming: 7 bases; junction bases outside the gene matches: 8. The CDR3 is made up of 15 amino acids. The germline CDR1 and CDR2 sequences are LNHDA and SQIVND (reference sequence). The CDR3 sequence: CASSIPLAASNEQFF. CDR3 DNA sequence: TGTGCCAGTAGTATACCGCTAGCGGCTAGTAATGAGCAGTTCTTC.

The genes are TRBV2 and TRBJ1-6, with no clear D. This CDR3 spans 13 amino acids. Germline CDR1 reads SNHLY; CDR2 reads FYNNEI. The V and J ends lost 5 bases and 5 bases respectively, with 7 bases between them. The CDR3 sequence is CASSSQNNSPLHF. In nucleotides, the CDR3 is TGTGCCAGCAGTAGCCAAAATAATTCACCCCTCCACTTT. Together with reference TRBV2 and TRBJ1-6, the CDR3 gives the full variable domain: EPEVTQTPSHQVTQMGQEVILRCVPISNHLYFYWYRQILGQKVEFLVSFYNNEISEKSEIFDDQFSVERPDGSNFTLKIRSTKLEDSAMYFCASSSQNNSPLHFGNGTRLTVT.

The chain joins TRBV7-9 to TRBJ2-5; D remains ambiguous. Germline-derived CDR1 and CDR2 are SEHNR and FQNEAQ (reference sequence). The CDR3 is 12 amino acids. The germline V and J ends were trimmed by 8 bases and 5 bases, with 12 bases remaining between them. DNA for the CDR3: TGTGCCAGCGGCCTGAGGTGGGAGACCCAGTACTTC. Protein product: CASGLRWETQYF.

By its share, this clone is medium-sized (0.01 to 0.1%). The chain joins TRBV10-2 to TRBJ2-2; tentatively, D is TRBD1 (6 bases). This CDR3 spans 12 amino acids. Germline V gene sequence: CDR1 WSHSY, CDR2 SAAADI. The V end was cut by 6 bases, the J end by 7 bases, with 9 bases between. Here the CDR3 DNA reads TGCGCCAGCAGGCAGGGGCTCGGGGAGCTGTTTTTT. This sequence encodes CASRQGLGELFF.